These 19 T cell receptor beta chains were all obtained from the same sample, sequenced in a study of blood T cell repertoires in COVID-19. Repertoires were generated with immunoSEQ multiplex PCR, while TCRdb's copy carries only in-frame clones and drops some. The sample has around 180,000 clones, about 83% seen once; the top ten hold over 1.5%. The source material was peripheral blood. All receptors derive from a human donor in a cohort sampled during active COVID-19.

The chain has TRBV7-3 and TRBJ2-3, with 7 bases aligning to TRBD2. J was trimmed by 5 bases and V by 5 bases; bases with no gene match: 10. This CDR3 has 15 amino acids. From germline, CDR1 is SGHTA and CDR2 FQGTGA. CDR3 amino acids: CASSLSGAGGDTQYF. The CDR3 DNA follows: TGTGCCAGCAGCCTGAGCGGGGCCGGGGGAGATACGCAGTATTTT.

This chain links TRBV28 with TRBJ2-7; D may be TRBD2 (6 bases). Between the trimmed V and J ends, which lost 6 bases and 5 bases, there was a span of 14 bases. CDR3 length: 13 residues. The germline gives CDR1 MDHEN, CDR2 SYDVKM. CDR3 sequence: CASRMTSFHEQYF. The CDR3 DNA reads as TGTGCCAGCAGAATGACTAGTTTCCACGAGCAGTACTTC.

This chain connects TRBV7-8 to TRBJ2-3, with 10 bases identical to TRBD2. CDR1 and CDR2 (germline): SGHVS, FQNEAQ. This CDR3 has 16 residues. With V trimmed by 5 bases and J by 3 bases, 8 bases remained unmatched. The CDR3 reads CASSPQRGGLTDTQYF. The CDR3, as DNA: TGTGCCAGCAGCCCTCAGCGGGGGGGCCTGACAGATACGCAGTATTTT.

CDR3 residues: CSAPTGVNNYGYTF. For the CDR3, the DNA is TGCAGCGCCCCGACAGGGGTGAATAACTATGGCTACACCTTC. The chain links TRBV29-1 to TRBJ1-2, with 8 bases aligning to TRBD1. V shed 7 bases and J 1 base; nucleotides not matched to a gene: 8. Germline V gene sequence: CDR1 SQVTM, CDR2 ANQGSEA. This CDR3 comprises 14 residues.

V usage is TRBV4-3 and J usage is TRBJ2-7, with TRBD2 identical over 10 bases. CDR3 length equals 15 residues. Germline assignment: CDR1 LGHNA and CDR2 YSLEER. V lost 1 base and J lost 7; bases outside the gene matches: 7. The CDR3 DNA sequence: TGCGCCAGCAGCCAAGGACTAGCGGGTGGCTGGGAGCAGTACTTC. This sequence encodes CASSQGLAGGWEQYF.

The chain has TRBV7-9 and TRBJ2-7; 9 positions agree with TRBD1. V trimming: 3 bases; J trimming: 1 base; junction bases outside the gene matches: 7. CDR3 length equals 16 residues. Per germline, CDR1 SEHNR and CDR2 FQNEAQ (reference sequence). CDR3 nucleotide sequence: TGTGCCAGCAGCTTCGAATCCGGGACAGGGTCCTACGAGCAGTACTTC. It codes for CASSFESGTGSYEQYF.

This clone was seen repeatedly, ten times or more. This chain joins TRBV19 and TRBJ1-2; D not certain. CDR1 and CDR2 (germline): LNHDA, SQIVND (reference sequence). V gave up 4 bases and J gave up 8 bases, with 11 bases separating them. This CDR3 region has 12 residues. Here the CDR3 DNA reads TGTGCCAGTAGTAGTGTGAGAGGAGGCTACACCTTC. Protein: CASSSVRGGYTF. Drawing the rest from reference TRBV19 and TRBJ1-2, the complete variable domain is DGGITQSPKYLFRKEGQNVTLSCEQNLNHDAMYWYRQDPGQGLRLIYYSQIVNDFQKGDIAEGYSVSREKKESFPLTVTSAQKNPTAFYLCASSSVRGGYTFGSGTRLTVV.

CDR3 loop: CASSYAGTSGGAGTQYF. The CDR3 DNA reads as TGTGCCAGCAGCTACGCCGGGACTAGCGGGGGGGCAGGGACGCAGTATTTT. The chain joins TRBV7-9 to TRBJ2-3; 16 positions agree with TRBD2. Germline V gives CDR1 SEHNR, CDR2 FQNEAQ (reference sequence). V gave up 4 bases and J gave up 9 bases; unmatched junction bases: 10. The CDR3 totals 17 residues. The entire variable domain, with the rest obtained from reference TRBV7-9 and TRBJ2-3, is as follows: DTGVSQNPRHKITKRGQNVTFRCDPISEHNRLYWYRQTLGQGPEFLTYFQNEAQLEKSRLLSDRFSAERPKGSFSTLEIQRTEQGDSAMYLCASSYAGTSGGAGTQYFGPGTRLTVL.

V and J are TRBV21-1 and TRBJ2-6; the listed D gene, TRBD1, was not tested against the DNA. TRBV21-1 is given as a pseudogene. This CDR3 has 16 residues. CDR3 DNA sequence: TGTGCCAGCAGCAAAACAGACAGAGTGGGGGCCAACGTCCTGACTTTC. Translation gives CASSKTDRVGANVLTF.

V is TRBV4-2 and J is TRBJ2-1; the match to TRBD2 covers 15 bases. Germline V gene data show CDR1 as LGHNA and CDR2 as YNFKEQ. V trimming: 2 bases; J trimming: 3 bases; junction bases outside the gene matches: 8. The CDR3 totals 19 residues. This chain's CDR3 is CASSQIPGLAGGLYNEQFF. The DNA for the CDR3 is TGTGCCAGCAGCCAAATACCGGGACTAGCGGGAGGCCTCTACAATGAGCAGTTCTTC.

This clone was seen a single time. V usage is TRBV7-2 and J usage is TRBJ1-4; D gene ambiguous. Trimming cost V 1 base and J 8 bases, with 14 bases left between them. Germline V gives CDR1 SGHTA, CDR2 FQGNSA. This CDR3 contains 15 residues. CDR3 amino acids: CASSLDSWRREKLFF. CDR3 nucleotides: TGTGCCAGCAGCTTAGATAGCTGGCGGAGGGAAAAACTGTTTTTT. Full variable domain (outside the CDR3, taken from reference TRBV7-2 and TRBJ1-4): GAGVSQSPSNKVTEKGKDVELRCDPISGHTALYWYRQSLGQGLEFLIYFQGNSAPDKSGLPSDRFSAERTGGSVSTLTIQRTQQEDSAVYLCASSLDSWRREKLFFGSGTQLSVL.

The rearrangement links TRBV11-2 to TRBJ2-7; D call uncertain. This CDR3 contains 15 residues. V lost 2 bases and J 0 bases, leaving 11 bases between the germline ends. Germline CDR1 reads SGHAT; CDR2 reads FQNNGV. Here the CDR3 reads CASSLSETGSYEQYF. The CDR3 nucleotides are TGTGCCAGCAGCTTAAGCGAGACGGGCTCCTACGAGCAGTACTTC.

The V and J genes are TRBV24-1 and TRBJ2-7; D is unclear. V lost 4 bases and J 6 bases, leaving 12 bases between the germline ends. CDR1 is KGHDR, CDR2 SFDVKD, per germline. The CDR3 consists of 13 residues. The CDR3 DNA follows: TGTGCCACCAGTGAAACCGCTAGAGGCGAGCAGTACTTC. It encodes CATSETARGEQYF.

The V and J genes are TRBV28 and TRBJ2-5, with TRBD1 as a possible D gene (6 bases). Germline CDR1 is MDHEN and CDR2 is SYDVKM. The CDR3 totals 14 residues. V was shortened by 6 bases and J by 5 bases, with 16 bases between the two germline ends. The CDR3 protein is CASRDQGLQETQYF. The CDR3 DNA sequence: TGTGCCAGCAGGGACCAGGGGCTCCAGGAGACCCAGTACTTC.

This chain joins TRBV5-8 and TRBJ2-7; 7 positions match TRBD2. V was pared by 2 bases and J by 4 bases, with 6 bases of the junction left unmatched. Germline lookup yields CDR1 SGHTS and CDR2 YDEGEE. This CDR3 region has 14 residues. The CDR3 coding sequence is TGTGCCAGCAGCTTCCTTGGGGGGGGATACGAGCAGTACTTC. It encodes CASSFLGGGYEQYF.

The chain links TRBV6-4 to TRBJ2-1; maybe TRBD1 (6 bases). The CDR3 runs 14 residues. V lost 2 bases and J 6 bases, leaving 11 bases between the germline ends. Germline V gives CDR1 MRHNA, CDR2 SNTAGT. CDR3 sequence reads: CASSDEAGVNEQFF. The CDR3 DNA sequence: TGTGCCAGCAGTGACGAGGCAGGGGTCAATGAGCAGTTCTTC.

This sequence joins TRBV7-6 and TRBJ2-7, with a weak D call TRBD2 (6 bases). The CDR3 is made up of 14 amino acids. Trimming removed 5 bases at V and 8 bases at J, with 19 bases between. Germline loops: CDR1 SGHVS, CDR2 FNYEAQ. The CDR3 protein is CASSNRDRTKKQYF. CDR3 coding DNA: TGTGCCAGCAGCAACCGGGACCGGACTAAGAAGCAGTACTTC.

The table lists this clone with a count of one. The chain is built from TRBV2 and TRBJ1-1; D is uncertain. The CDR3 is 15 residues long. V was cut by 6 bases and J by 6 bases, with 20 bases left in between. Germline V lookup: CDR1 SNHLY, CDR2 FYNNEI. The CDR3 DNA is TGTGCCAGCAGCGGTAACGGGATCCGAGGATCTGAAGCTTTCTTT. Its translation is CASSGNGIRGSEAFF.

The rearrangement links TRBV21-1 to TRBJ2-7; the D call of TRBD2 is as the table states it, not checked on the DNA. TRBV21-1 represents a pseudogene. This CDR3 is 16 amino acids long. This CDR3 reads CASSFSIKGGLGEQYF. The CDR3 DNA reads as TGTGCCAGCAGCTTCAGCATAAAGGGGGGGTTGGGTGAGCAGTACTTC.